This TCR beta chain was sequenced in a study of T cells after posttransplantation cyclophosphamide. TCRdb keeps only in-frame clones here, not all; method: immunoSEQ multiplex PCR. The data list around 35,000 clones, none observed once; approximately 1.3% falls to the top ten. Points from the study as a whole: TRB overlap between skin or GI tissue T cells and blood was limited. Recipient CMV seropositivity and CMV reactivation strongly tracked TRB clonality. Donor-recipient repertoire similarity was low at 1-2 months, rising over year one.

This clone was found many times. What it recognizes is unknown. From germline, CDR1 is SGHTA and CDR2 FQGNSA. CDR3 length equals 14 residues. The V end was cut by 1 base, the J end by 7 bases, with 13 bases between. The chain carries TRBV7-2 and TRBJ1-1, with no clear D. This clonotype was obtained from a girl aged 5 to 17 in good health, CMV-negative, and a related stem cell transplant donor. The sample was PBMCs. CDR3 sequence reads: CASSLETRNFEAFF. CDR3 nucleotide sequence: TGTGCCAGCAGCTTAGAGACACGGAACTTTGAAGCTTTCTTT.